The TCR beta chain under discussion was sequenced for a study of PD-1 blockade in classical Hodgkin lymphoma. Time point in this sample: cycle 4 day 1 (C4D1), after less than seven weeks of nivolumab. No patient escaped relapse after autologous stem cell transplantation, and brentuximab vedotin exposure varied. From thawed PBMCs, CD4+ T cells were purified using magnetic negative selection. Sequencing used immunoSEQ multiplex PCR; TCRdb keeps in-frame clones, though not all of them. The sample has 10,000 or so clones, approximately 88% seen once. The input for sequencing was CD4+ T cells from blood, taken before the fourth cycle of nivolumab. This TCR derives from a human donor with classical Hodgkin lymphoma.

CDR3 in DNA: TGTGCCAGCAGTGGCCCGGCAGGGGATGGTGAGCAGTACTTC. This translates into CASSGPAGDGEQYF. The chain uses TRBV2 and TRBJ2-7; weak D call: TRBD1 (6 bases). Germline V gene sequence: CDR1 SNHLY, CDR2 FYNNEI. Trimming left V 4 bases short and J 7 bases short, with 17 bases between. CDR3 size: 14 residues.